This T cell receptor (beta chain) is from a study of identical twins (dated by TCRdb to 2015 to 2016). About the study as a whole: To test whether fetal clonotypes persist, this study deep-sequenced TCR alpha and beta repertoires from monozygotic twins, from unrelated adults of various ages, and from cord blood. Replicate twin experiments were performed at different times using different library preparation protocols to rule out contamination. Paper-wide results and their limitations: Excess twin sharing in beta out-of-frame sequences was weaker because fewer shared sequences lowered the signal-to-noise ratio. Compared with coincidental sharing between unrelated individuals, out-of-frame TCR alpha sequences shared between twins had an excess of sequences with low generation probability. Abundant cord blood beta clonotypes carried fewer insertions; young adult naive repertoires showed a weaker similar trend, while memory repertoires showed none. Conclusions relied on cross-sectional statistical analysis, since the same donors could not be followed over many years. In monozygotic twins, out-of-frame TCR alpha sharing was systematically underestimated by recombination models, although the models agreed with sharing between unrelated individuals. Zero-insertion analyses could be partly confounded by invariant T cells such as MAIT and iNKT, though diverse VJ usage argued against such confounding for most clonotypes.

Concerning this clonotype itself: Its antigen target is currently unknown. No base qualities exist here, and no much larger clone lies one base off it.

The CDR3, from cysteine to phenylalanine, totals 18 residues. This entry keeps only the CDR3 DNA: 54 bases, framed from base 1. Trimming costs V 0 bases and J 1 base, and their ends lie 15 bases apart. CDR1 MNHEY and CDR2 SVGEGT are derived from the germline V gene. Every donor was a healthy Caucasian. The twin cohort consisted of three pairs of female monozygotic twins, all aged roughly 18 to 29 years. Positive isolation kits from Invitrogen were used to isolate CD4+ and CD8+ T cell populations. The method behind the library was 5' RACE. This sample was sequenced with an Illumina HiSeq 2000. Template switching introduced a universal primer binding site; the final cDNA contained a unique molecular identifier, enabling accurate counting of TCR cDNA molecules. First-strand cDNA for TCR alpha and beta chains was synthesized from specific primers in the conserved constant-segment region. To control for contamination, each cDNA library was double barcoded with a SMART-Mk sample barcode plus Illumina barcodes. TruSeq adapter sequences along with Illumina sample barcodes were introduced in two successive PCR steps. TCR alpha and beta cDNA libraries were sequenced on the Illumina HiSeq platform with custom primers. For the original study's pipeline: Unique molecular identifiers were extracted from raw reads with MiGEC, and CDR3 positions were determined with MiXCR. For each individual, recombination models were inferred using an EM algorithm with the repgenHMM and IGoR tools. The tcR package in R was used for shared clonotype analysis, with sharing normalized by the product of cloneset sizes. Out-of-frame nonproductive sequences were analyzed to study raw recombination free of thymic and clonal selection effects. TCRdb took the public reads, trimmed them with fastp at Q25, ran MiXCR for clone calling and kept in-frame beta chains. Every entry covers one CDR3 protein and lists the most common genes and DNA from its rows. In this record, the V and J calls reflect TCRdb's handling and not the investigators' own analysis. The sample table holds about 190,000 distinct CDR3 sequences, of which approximately 16% were seen once. The ten largest clones capture 40% of the sample.

These data were likewise used in another study, on T cells expressing NK-cell markers. The second paper states: Under 10 donors provided sorted CD3+CD56+NKG2C+, CD3+CD56+NKG2C- and CD3+CD56-NKG2C+ T-cell subsets, whose TCR beta-chain repertoires were profiled. Among the eight sequenced donors, only one was HCMV-seronegative, while the other seven were HCMV-seropositive. In several experiments an anti-gammadeltaTCR antibody was added to restrict sorting to alphabetaTCR-expressing T cells. In several donors, the dominant CD3+CD56+NKG2C+ clonotypes were among the top 10 CD8+ clonotypes and accounted for roughly 1.0-8% of CD8+ T cells. Those dominant clonotypes were again the most abundant among CD3+CD56-NKG2C+ cells in a handful of donors, at about 28.3-60.1%. Whether the expanded NKG2C-expressing T cell clones were specific for HCMV antigens remained unclear. The eight sequenced donors were randomly selected healthy volunteers, three men and five women. A commercial ELISA kit detecting HCMV-specific IgG in serum was used to determine HCMV serostatus. Reads were demultiplexed and grouped by UMI with MIGEC, and clonotypes were assembled and quantified with MiTCR. Only TCR cDNA sequences supported by at least two reads were kept to exclude erroneous sequences. Downstream repertoire analysis used the tcR package, and clonotypes were matched across fractions by CDR3 nucleotide sequence plus V segment. VDJmatch was used to annotate antigen specificity against VDJdb, with one amino acid substitution allowed in CDR3.

Material for sequencing was CD8+ T cells sorted from blood. The clonotype originates from a woman under 30 in good health. The chain is made from TRBV6-2 or TRBV6-3 and TRBJ2-2; a tentative D match to TRBD2 spans 6 bases. The CDR3 reads CASSYSPVGGGNTGELFF. The DNA sequence follows: TGTGCCAGCAGTTACTCTCCGGTGGGGGGAGGGAACACCGGGGAGCTGTTTTTT.